The entry below gives a single T cell receptor beta chain sequence along with its context. V gave up 0 bases and J gave up 0 bases; unmatched junction bases: 1. This CDR3 has 15 amino acids. CDR1 is SGHDT, CDR2 YYEEEE, per germline. The data were taken from a study of blood T cell repertoires in COVID-19. Study in general: Acute-phase and convalescent COVID-19 samples originated in the United States, Italy and Spain.

The assay was immunoSEQ multiplex PCR, and TCRdb's table has in-frame clones only and misses some. There are more than 250,000 clones in the sample; about 89% occur only once, and around 6% lies in the top ten. The specimen was peripheral blood. The chain employs TRBV5-6 and TRBJ1-1, with 8 nucleotides matching TRBD1. This clonotype originated in a man between 18 and 35 years old who had recovered from COVID-19. The CDR3 reads CASSLGTGMNTEAFF. The CDR3 DNA reads as TGTGCCAGCAGCTTGGGGACAGGGATGAACACTGAAGCTTTCTTT. Full variable domain (remainder filled in from reference TRBV5-6 and TRBJ1-1): DAGVTQSPTHLIKTRGQQVTLRCSPKSGHDTVSWYQQALGQGPQFIFQYYEEEERQRGNFPDRFSGHQFPNYSSELNVNALLLGDSALYLCASSLGTGMNTEAFFGQGTRLTVV.